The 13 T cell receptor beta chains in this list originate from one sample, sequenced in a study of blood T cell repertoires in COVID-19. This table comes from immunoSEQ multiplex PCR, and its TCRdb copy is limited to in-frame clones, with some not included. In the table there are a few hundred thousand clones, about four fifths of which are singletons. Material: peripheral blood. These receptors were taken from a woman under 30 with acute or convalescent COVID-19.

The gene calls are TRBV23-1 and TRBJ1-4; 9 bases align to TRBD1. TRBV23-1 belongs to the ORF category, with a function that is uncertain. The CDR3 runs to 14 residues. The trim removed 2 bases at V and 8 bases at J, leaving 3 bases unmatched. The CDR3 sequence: CASSQGQGMEKLFF. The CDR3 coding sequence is TGCGCCAGCAGTCAAGGACAGGGGATGGAAAAACTGTTTTTT.

The CDR3: CASTQQGSHEQYF. The CDR3, as DNA: TGTGCCAGCACCCAACAGGGATCCCACGAGCAGTACTTC. The J gene is TRBJ2-7, the V gene TRBV6-6, with a tentative D call TRBD1 (6 bases). The germline V gene has CDR1 MNHNY and CDR2 SVGAGI (reference sequence). This CDR3 comprises 13 residues. V was cut by 7 bases and J by 5 bases, with 15 bases left in between.

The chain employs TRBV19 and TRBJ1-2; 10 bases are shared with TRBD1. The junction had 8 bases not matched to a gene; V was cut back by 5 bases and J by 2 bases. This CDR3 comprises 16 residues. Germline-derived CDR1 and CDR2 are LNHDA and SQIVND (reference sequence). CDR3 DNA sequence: TGTGCCAGTAGTCCCGCCCCGGGACAGGGGAACTATGGCTACACCTTC. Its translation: CASSPAPGQGNYGYTF.

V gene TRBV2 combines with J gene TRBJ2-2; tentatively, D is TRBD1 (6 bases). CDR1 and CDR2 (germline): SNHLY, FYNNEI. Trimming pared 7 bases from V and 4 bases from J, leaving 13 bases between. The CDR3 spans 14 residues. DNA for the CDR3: TGTGCCAGCATCATAGACAGGCGCACCGGGGAGCTGTTTTTT. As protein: CASIIDRRTGELFF.

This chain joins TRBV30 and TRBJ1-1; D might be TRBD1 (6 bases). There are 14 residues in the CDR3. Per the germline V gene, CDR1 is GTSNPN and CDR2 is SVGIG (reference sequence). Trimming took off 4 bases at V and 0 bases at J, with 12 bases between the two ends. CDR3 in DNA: TGTGCCTGGAAGATAGGACAGTTGAACACTGAAGCTTTCTTT. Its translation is CAWKIGQLNTEAFF.

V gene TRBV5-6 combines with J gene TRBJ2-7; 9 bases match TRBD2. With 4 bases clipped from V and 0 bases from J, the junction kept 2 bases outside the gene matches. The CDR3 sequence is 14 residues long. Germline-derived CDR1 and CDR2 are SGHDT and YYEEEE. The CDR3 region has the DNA TGTGCCAGCAGCCTTAGCGGGAGCTCCTACGAGCAGTACTTC. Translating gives CASSLSGSSYEQYF.

CDR3 in amino acids: CASSLGLLATGELFF. Written as DNA, the CDR3 is TGCGCCAGCAGCTTGGGGCTCCTAGCCACCGGGGAGCTGTTTTTT. This chain links TRBV5-1 with TRBJ2-2; maybe TRBD2 (5 bases). Germline assignment: CDR1 SGHRS and CDR2 YFSETQ. The V end was cut by 0 bases, the J end by 4 bases, with 10 bases between. The CDR3 extends over 15 amino acids.

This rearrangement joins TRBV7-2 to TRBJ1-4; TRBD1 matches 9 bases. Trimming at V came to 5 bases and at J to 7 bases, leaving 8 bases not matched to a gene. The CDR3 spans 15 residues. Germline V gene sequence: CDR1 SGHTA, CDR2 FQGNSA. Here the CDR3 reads CASSPSTGGGEKLFF. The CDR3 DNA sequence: TGTGCCAGCAGCCCCTCGACAGGGGGGGGTGAAAAACTGTTTTTT.

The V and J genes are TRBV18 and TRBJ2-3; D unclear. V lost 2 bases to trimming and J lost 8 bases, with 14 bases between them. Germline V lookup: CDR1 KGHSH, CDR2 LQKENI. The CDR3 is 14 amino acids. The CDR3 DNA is TGTGCCAGCTCACCAGACTTAGGAATCGGTACGCAGTATTTT. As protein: CASSPDLGIGTQYF.

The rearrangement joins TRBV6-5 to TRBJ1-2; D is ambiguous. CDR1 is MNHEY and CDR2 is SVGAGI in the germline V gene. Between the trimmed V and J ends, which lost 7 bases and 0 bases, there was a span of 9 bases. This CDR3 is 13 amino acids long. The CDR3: CASIQPSNYGYTF. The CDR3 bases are TGTGCCAGCATACAGCCTTCTAACTATGGCTACACCTTC.

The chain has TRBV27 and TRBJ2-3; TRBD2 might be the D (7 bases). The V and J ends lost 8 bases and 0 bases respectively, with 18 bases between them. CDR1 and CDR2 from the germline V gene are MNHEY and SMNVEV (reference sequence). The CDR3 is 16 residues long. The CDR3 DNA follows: TGTGCCAGCTCCCTACGGGGGGCAGCCAGCACAGATACGCAGTATTTT. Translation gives CASSLRGAASTDTQYF.

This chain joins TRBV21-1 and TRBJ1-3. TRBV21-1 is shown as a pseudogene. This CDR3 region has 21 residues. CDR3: CASSKALRSGQGGNSGNTIYF. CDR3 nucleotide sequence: TGTGCCAGCAGCAAAGCGTTGCGTAGCGGGCAGGGAGGGAACTCTGGAAACACCATATATTTT.

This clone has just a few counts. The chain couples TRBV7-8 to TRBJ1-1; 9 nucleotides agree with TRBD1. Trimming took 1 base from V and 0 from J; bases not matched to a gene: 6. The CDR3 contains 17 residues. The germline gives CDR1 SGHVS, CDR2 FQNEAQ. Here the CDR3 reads CASSLGTGVFLNTEAFF. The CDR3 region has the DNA TGTGCCAGCAGCTTAGGGACAGGGGTCTTCTTGAACACTGAAGCTTTCTTT.